This TCR beta chain was profiled in a study of OX40 agonist ivuxolimab in advanced cancers. Study results and caveats: Also present in some nonresponders was a low level of normalized T-cell clonal expansion. Antigen specificity of clonally expanded peripheral T cells was not established.

Turning to this clone: Its antigen is still unknown.

This CDR3 spans 16 amino acids. The trim removed 3 bases at V and 2 bases at J, leaving 8 bases unmatched. In germline, CDR1 is SNHLY, CDR2 FYNNEI. This table comes from immunoSEQ multiplex PCR, and its TCRdb copy is limited to in-frame clones, with some not included. This sample has fewer than 45,000 clones, with 75% to 90% found just once. Patients with autoimmune history or systemic immunosuppression were excluded. The sequence was obtained from an adult with an advanced solid tumor such as melanoma, head and neck, liver or kidney cancer. The source was CD4+ or CD8+ T cells sorted from blood, collected in a trial of the OX40 agonist ivuxolimab. The chain uses TRBV2 and TRBJ2-3; 7 bases line up with TRBD2. The CDR3 sequence is CASSDEVGGITDTQYF. CDR3 nucleotide sequence: TGTGCCAGCAGTGATGAGGTCGGGGGGATCACAGATACGCAGTATTTT.